Below, 8 T cell receptor beta chains from the same sample are listed, as sequenced in a study of blood T cell repertoires in COVID-19. Only in-frame clones appear in the TCRdb table, and some are missing; sequencing was by immunoSEQ multiplex PCR. The sample lists roughly 300,000 clones; about 86% were seen once. The sequenced sample was PBMCs or T cells enriched from blood (not recorded which). These receptors originate from a woman between 40 and 55 years old with acute COVID-19.

The J gene is TRBJ2-1, the V gene TRBV9, with 9 bases fitting TRBD2. V was clipped by 4 bases and J by 9 bases; unmatched bases: 8. Germline CDR1 and CDR2: SGDLS and YYNGEE. This CDR3 comprises 14 residues. This CDR3 reads CASSSRTSDSEQFF. The DNA for the CDR3 is TGTGCCAGCAGCTCACGGACTAGCGATAGTGAGCAGTTCTTC. Full variable domain (rest looked up from reference TRBV9 and TRBJ2-1): DSGVTQTPKHLITATGQRVTLRCSPRSGDLSVYWYQQSLDQGLQFLIQYYNGEERAKGNILERFSAQQFPDLHSELNLSSLELGDSALYFCASSSRTSDSEQFFGPGTRLTVL.

The gene calls are TRBV28 and TRBJ2-7; TRBD1 matches 9 bases. CDR3 size: 16 residues. The germline V gene encodes CDR1 MDHEN and CDR2 SYDVKM. The V and J ends lost 6 bases and 7 bases, in that order; junction bases with no gene match: 16. CDR3 sequence: CASRGSLGQGYREQYF. The CDR3 DNA is TGTGCCAGCAGGGGCAGTCTGGGACAGGGTTATAGAGAGCAGTACTTC.

The V and J genes are TRBV15 and TRBJ1-3, with D unclear. The CDR3 sequence is 15 residues long. Germline CDR1 LNHNV, CDR2 YYDKDF (reference sequence). V lost 1 base, J lost 0 bases, and 7 bases lay in between. The DNA for the CDR3 is TGTGCCACCAGCAGAGGAACAGACTCTGGAAACACCATATATTTT. Protein: CATSRGTDSGNTIYF.

The chain carries TRBV6-5 and TRBJ1-1; 12 bases match TRBD1. Losses at the gene ends were 4 bases for V and 4 bases for J; bases not matched to a gene: 4. Germline V gives CDR1 MNHEY, CDR2 SVGAGI. CDR3 length: 15 amino acids. The CDR3, as DNA: TGTGCCAGCAGTTCGGGACAGGGGGCGGTCACTGAAGCTTTCTTT. As protein: CASSSGQGAVTEAFF.

This chain uses TRBV9 with TRBJ1-1, with D tentatively TRBD1 (6 bases). Deletions cut 0 bases from V and 3 bases from J, with 12 bases between. Germline V gives CDR1 SGDLS, CDR2 YYNGEE. The CDR3 contains 15 residues. The CDR3 protein is CASSVVAKGDTEAFF. CDR3 coding DNA: TGTGCCAGCAGCGTAGTGGCAAAGGGGGACACTGAAGCTTTCTTT.

This clone was counted a few times. V is TRBV28 and J is TRBJ1-2; 7 nucleotides align to TRBD1. This CDR3 spans 16 amino acids. Germline V gene lookup returns CDR1 MDHEN and CDR2 SYDVKM. Trimming at V came to 4 bases and at J to 3 bases, leaving 11 bases not matched to a gene. The CDR3 loop reads CASSSYSRGGDYGYTF. The CDR3 nucleotides read TGTGCCAGCAGTTCATATTCCCGAGGGGGCGACTATGGCTACACCTTC.

V and J are TRBV7-9 and TRBJ2-1; TRBD2 agrees at 10 bases. Germline V gene data show CDR1 as SEHNR and CDR2 as FQNEAQ (reference sequence). V trimming: 4 bases; J trimming: 0 bases; junction bases outside the gene matches: 9. This CDR3 has 18 amino acids. CDR3 region: CASSSASGSKSSYNEQFF. In DNA form, the CDR3 reads TGTGCCAGCAGCTCAGCTAGCGGGAGCAAAAGCTCCTACAATGAGCAGTTCTTC.

About this clone: This sample includes further DNA sequences coding for the same CDR3. The chain links TRBV18 to TRBJ1-1; possibly TRBD1 for D (6 bases). V was pared by 3 bases and J by 2 bases, with 10 bases between. Germline assignment: CDR1 KGHSH and CDR2 LQKENI. CDR3 size: 14 residues. As DNA, the CDR3 is TGTGCCAGCTCACCGGGCGGGGGCAACACTGAAGCTTTCTTT. It codes for CASSPGGGNTEAFF.